A single sample is the source of the 9 T cell receptor beta chains below, sequenced in a study of OX40 agonist ivuxolimab in advanced cancers. TCRdb's copy holds only in-frame clones and misses some; the assay was immunoSEQ multiplex PCR. The data show around 70,000 clones, 80% to 85% seen once. Here the sequenced sample was CD4+ or CD8+ T cells sorted from blood, taken in a trial of the OX40 agonist ivuxolimab. The receptors shown here come from an adult with an advanced solid tumor such as melanoma, head and neck, liver or kidney cancer.

The V gene is TRBV5-4, the J gene TRBJ2-7; TRBD2 is a possible D gene (5 bases). V was trimmed by 4 bases and J by 5 bases, leaving 22 bases between them. This CDR3 is 16 amino acids long. Germline assignment: CDR1 SGHNT and CDR2 YYREEE (reference sequence). The CDR3 nucleotides are TGTGCCAGCAGCACCCCTAGCCAGCTGGGTGGGGACGAGCAGTACTTC. Residues: CASSTPSQLGGDEQYF.

The CDR3 sequence is CASTTPQGANTGELFF. The CDR3 nucleotides read TGTGCCAGCACCACTCCCCAGGGGGCGAACACCGGGGAGCTGTTTTTT. The chain couples TRBV6-6 to TRBJ2-2; 7 bases are a match to TRBD1. This CDR3 is built from 16 residues. V lost 7 bases, J lost 0 bases, and 8 bases stayed unmatched. Germline lookup yields CDR1 MNHNY and CDR2 SVGAGI (reference sequence).

V usage is TRBV28 and J usage is TRBJ2-1; D gene ambiguous. The CDR3 has 16 amino acids. V lost 7 bases and J 0 bases, leaving 16 bases between the germline ends. Germline V CDR1 and CDR2: MDHEN, SYDVKM. CDR3 sequence: CASITGLAASYNEQFF. As DNA, the CDR3 is TGTGCCAGCATCACTGGGCTGGCAGCCTCCTACAATGAGCAGTTCTTC. The variable domain in full, with the rest retrieved from reference TRBV28 and TRBJ2-1, is DVKVTQSSRYLVKRTGEKVFLECVQDMDHENMFWYRQDPGLGLRLIYFSYDVKMKEKGDIPEGYSVSREKKERFSLILESASTNQTSMYLCASITGLAASYNEQFFGPGTRLTVL.

The chain couples TRBV30 to TRBJ2-7, with D hard to call. The V gene's germline CDR1 is GTSNPN and CDR2 SVGIG (reference sequence). V lost 3 bases, J lost 7 bases, and 22 bases lay in between. The CDR3 length is 15 residues. As DNA, the CDR3 is TGTGCCTGGAGACTACTACTCGACACCGACGGGGAGCAGTACTTC. As protein: CAWRLLLDTDGEQYF.

This chain links TRBV29-1 with TRBJ2-7; the match to TRBD1 covers 9 bases. CDR3 length equals 13 residues. The trim removed 3 bases at V and 5 bases at J, leaving 5 bases unmatched. Germline assignment: CDR1 SQVTM and CDR2 ANQGSEA. The CDR3 DNA is TGCAGCGTTGAGCCGGGACAGGGAGACGAGCAGTACTTC. This codes for CSVEPGQGDEQYF.

V is TRBV7-9 and J is TRBJ2-5, with D possibly TRBD1 on 5 matching bases. V was shortened by 1 base and J by 3 bases, with 15 bases between the two germline ends. Germline V gene data show CDR1 as SEHNR and CDR2 as FQNEAQ (reference sequence). This CDR3 is 16 amino acids long. The CDR3, as DNA: TGTGCCAGCAGCTTAGTTTTCAGGGCTCGGGAAGAGACCCAGTACTTC. The encoded protein is CASSLVFRAREETQYF.

This clone has only one observation. This chain connects TRBV23-1 to TRBJ1-5; 10 bases line up with TRBD1. TRBV23-1 is designated an ORF whose function remains uncertain. The CDR3 extends over 19 amino acids. Trimming took 2 bases from V and 0 from J; bases not matched to a gene: 10. The CDR3 nucleotides are TGCGCCAGCAGTCAAGGGGACAGGGGAGCGAGGTATAGCAATCAGCCCCAGCATTTT. Its protein is CASSQGDRGARYSNQPQHF.

The chain is built from TRBV7-2 and TRBJ1-2, with D maybe TRBD1 (6 bases). CDR1 and CDR2 (germline): SGHTA, FQGNSA. The CDR3 is 15 residues long. V shed 5 bases and J shed 4 bases, with 17 bases lying between them. The CDR3 bases are TGTGCCAGCAGCCCTGTCGCCCCAGGGGCCTATGGCTACACCTTC. Its protein is CASSPVAPGAYGYTF.

The chain has TRBV2 and TRBJ2-7; no clear D. The length of the CDR3 is 13 residues. V was clipped by 1 base and J by 1 base, with 5 bases between them. Germline CDR1 is SNHLY and CDR2 is FYNNEI. The CDR3 nucleotides are TGTGCCAGCAGTGAAGAGAAATCCTACGAGCAGTACTTC. Its translation is CASSEEKSYEQYF.